These 2 T cell receptor beta chains were all obtained from the same sample, sequenced in a study of blood T cell repertoires in COVID-19. This table comes from immunoSEQ multiplex PCR, and its TCRdb copy is limited to in-frame clones, with some not included. Seen here are around 220,000 clones, around nine tenths observed once, and the top ten hold roughly 14%. The sequenced sample was PBMCs or T cells enriched from blood (not recorded which). These receptors were collected from a woman in her 50s with acute COVID-19.

J is TRBJ2-5 and V is TRBV7-3; TRBD1 aligns across 7 bases. Germline V gene data show CDR1 as SGHTA and CDR2 as FQGTGA. J gave up 5 bases and V 2 bases, and 8 bases lay outside the gene matches. The CDR3 contains 15 residues. The CDR3 bases are TGTGCCAGCAGCTTAGGCGACAGGGTAGGGGAGACCCAGTACTTC. Translated: CASSLGDRVGETQYF.

The V call is TRBV12-3 or TRBV12-4, the J call TRBJ2-7; D is possibly TRBD2 (6 bases). This CDR3 is built from 13 residues. Between the trimmed V and J ends, which lost 0 bases and 9 bases, there was a span of 12 bases. For the CDR3, the DNA is TGTGCCAGCAGTTTAGCGGGAGGATTGCGGCAGTACTTC. It specifies CASSLAGGLRQYF.